This TCR beta chain was sequenced during a study of blood T cell repertoires in COVID-19. Across the whole study: The United States, Italy and Spain supplied acute and convalescent COVID-19 samples. PBMCs, B-cell-depleted T cells, or T cells were the source of the cDNA or gDNA that made up the material.

Original processing notes: Amplified reference gene primers provided the basis for estimating nucleated cell counts. Here immunoSEQ multiplex PCR was the method, and the copy in TCRdb shows in-frame clones only, minus some. That table is the source of V, J and clone size, and D and trimming were worked out from the DNA. The data hold 20,000 to 30,000 clones, with about 90% observed a single time. CDR1 and CDR2 from the germline V gene are SGHTA and FQGNSA. The V end was cut by 3 bases, the J end by 7 bases, with 10 bases between. The CDR3 spans 13 residues. The clonotype was recovered from a human donor in a cohort sampled during active COVID-19. The J gene is TRBJ2-4, the V gene TRBV7-2; perhaps TRBD2 as D (6 bases). Material: peripheral blood. CDR3 residues: CASSFNGGNIQYF. The CDR3 nucleotides are TGTGCCAGCAGCTTCAATGGGGGGAACATTCAGTACTTC.